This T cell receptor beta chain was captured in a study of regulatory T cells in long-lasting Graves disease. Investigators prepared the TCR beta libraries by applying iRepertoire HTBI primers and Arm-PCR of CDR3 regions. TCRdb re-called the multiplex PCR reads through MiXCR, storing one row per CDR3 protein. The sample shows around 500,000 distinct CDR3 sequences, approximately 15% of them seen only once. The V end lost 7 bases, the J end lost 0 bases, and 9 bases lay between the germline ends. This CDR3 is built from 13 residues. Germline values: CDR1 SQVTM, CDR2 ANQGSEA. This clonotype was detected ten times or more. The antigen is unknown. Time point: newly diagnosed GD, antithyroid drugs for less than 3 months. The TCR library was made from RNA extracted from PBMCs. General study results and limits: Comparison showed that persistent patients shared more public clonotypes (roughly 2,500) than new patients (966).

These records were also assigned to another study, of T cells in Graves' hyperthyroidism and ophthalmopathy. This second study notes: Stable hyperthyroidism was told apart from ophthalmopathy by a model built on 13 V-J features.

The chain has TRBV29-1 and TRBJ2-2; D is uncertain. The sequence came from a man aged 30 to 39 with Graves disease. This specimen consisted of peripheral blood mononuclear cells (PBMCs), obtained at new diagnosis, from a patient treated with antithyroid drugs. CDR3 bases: TGCAGCGCGGTTACGGCGAACACCGGGGAGCTGTTTTTT. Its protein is CSAVTANTGELFF.